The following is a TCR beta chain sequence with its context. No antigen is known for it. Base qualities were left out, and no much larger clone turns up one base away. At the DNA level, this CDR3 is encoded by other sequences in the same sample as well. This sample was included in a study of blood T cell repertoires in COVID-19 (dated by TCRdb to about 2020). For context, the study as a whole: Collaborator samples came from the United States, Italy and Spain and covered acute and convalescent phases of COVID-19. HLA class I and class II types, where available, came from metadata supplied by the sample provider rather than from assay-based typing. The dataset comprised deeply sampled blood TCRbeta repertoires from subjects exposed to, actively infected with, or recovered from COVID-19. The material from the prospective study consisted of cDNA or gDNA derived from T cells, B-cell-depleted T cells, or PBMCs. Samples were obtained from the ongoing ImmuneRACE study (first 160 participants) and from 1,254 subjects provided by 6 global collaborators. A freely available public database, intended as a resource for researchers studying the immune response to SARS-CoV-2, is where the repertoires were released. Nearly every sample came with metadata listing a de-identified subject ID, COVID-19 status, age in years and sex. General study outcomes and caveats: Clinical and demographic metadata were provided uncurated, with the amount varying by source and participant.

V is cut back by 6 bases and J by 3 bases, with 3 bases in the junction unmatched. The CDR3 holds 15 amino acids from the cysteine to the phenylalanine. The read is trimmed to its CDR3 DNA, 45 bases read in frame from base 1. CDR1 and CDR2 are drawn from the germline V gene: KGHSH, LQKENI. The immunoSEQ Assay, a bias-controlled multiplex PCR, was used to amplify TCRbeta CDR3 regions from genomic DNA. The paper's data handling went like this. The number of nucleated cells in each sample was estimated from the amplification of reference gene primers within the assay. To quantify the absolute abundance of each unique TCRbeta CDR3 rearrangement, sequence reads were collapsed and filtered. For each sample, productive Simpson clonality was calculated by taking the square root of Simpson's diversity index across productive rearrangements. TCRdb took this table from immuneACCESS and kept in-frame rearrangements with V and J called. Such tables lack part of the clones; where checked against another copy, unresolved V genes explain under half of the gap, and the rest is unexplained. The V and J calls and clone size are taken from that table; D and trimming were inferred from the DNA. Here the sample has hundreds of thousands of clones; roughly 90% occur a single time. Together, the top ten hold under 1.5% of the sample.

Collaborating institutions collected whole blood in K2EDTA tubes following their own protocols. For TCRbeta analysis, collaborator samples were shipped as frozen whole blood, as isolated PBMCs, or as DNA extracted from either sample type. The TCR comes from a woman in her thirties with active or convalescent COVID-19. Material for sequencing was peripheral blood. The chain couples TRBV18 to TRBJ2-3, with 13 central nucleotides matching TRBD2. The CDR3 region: CASSRTSGRTDTQYF. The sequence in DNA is TGTGCCAGCTCCAGGACTAGCGGGAGAACAGATACGCAGTATTTT.